The 23 T cell receptor beta chains below all came from one sample that was sequenced in a study of preoperative IRX-2 immunotherapy in early breast cancer. The repertoire was sequenced with immunoSEQ multiplex PCR; TCRdb's copy has only in-frame clones and lacks some. The table shows about 62,000 clones, with less than 95% occurring only once. Treatment denoted: preoperative locoregional IRX-2 cytokine immunotherapy. The sample was taken from a patient treated with IRX-2 immunotherapy. The source is a human donor with breast cancer.

This chain links TRBV6-4 with TRBJ1-6, with TRBD1 matching over 8 bases. The length of the CDR3 is 15 residues. V lost 5 bases to trimming and J lost 7 bases; unmatched junction nucleotides: 7. Germline V gene data show CDR1 as MRHNA and CDR2 as SNTAGT. The CDR3 coding sequence is TGTGCCAGCAGTATCGGGACAGGTATCAATTCACCCCTCCACTTT. This sequence encodes CASSIGTGINSPLHF.

The chain links TRBV18 to TRBJ1-2; TRBD1 might be the D (5 bases). Germline values: CDR1 KGHSH, CDR2 LQKENI. The germline V and J ends were trimmed by 4 bases and 2 bases, with 11 bases remaining between them. The length of the CDR3 is 14 residues. The CDR3 nucleotides read TGTGCCAGCTCACTCAGCACAGGAAACTATGGCTACACCTTC. Residues: CASSLSTGNYGYTF.

This chain connects TRBV7-2 to TRBJ2-2, with TRBD2 matching over 10 bases. V shed 4 bases, J shed 3 bases, and the junction held 5 bases outside the gene matches. Germline values: CDR1 SGHTA, CDR2 FQGNSA. This CDR3 contains 16 residues. Written as DNA, the CDR3 is TGTGCCAGCAGCTCACCTAGCGGGGGCGACACCGGGGAGCTGTTTTTT. It encodes CASSSPSGGDTGELFF.

CDR3 amino acids: CASSMGGYEQYF. CDR3 in DNA: TGTGCCAGTAGTATGGGGGGCTACGAGCAGTACTTC. The chain joins TRBV19 to TRBJ2-7; perhaps TRBD2 as D (6 bases). Germline V CDR1 and CDR2: LNHDA, SQIVND (reference sequence). Trimming pared 3 bases from V and 3 bases from J, leaving 6 bases between. This CDR3 comprises 12 residues. Combining the CDR3 with reference TRBV19 and TRBJ2-7 gives the whole variable domain DGGITQSPKYLFRKEGQNVTLSCEQNLNHDAMYWYRQDPGQGLRLIYYSQIVNDFQKGDIAEGYSVSREKKESFPLTVTSAQKNPTAFYLCASSMGGYEQYFGPGTRLTVT.

This clone came up once. The CDR3 is CASSLAEGPEQFF. CDR3 bases: TGTGCCAGCAGCTTAGCGGAGGGTCCTGAGCAGTTCTTC. This chain joins TRBV11-1 and TRBJ2-1; tentatively, D is TRBD2 (6 bases). Trimming stripped 0 bases from V and 9 bases from J, with 9 bases between. The germline V gene encodes CDR1 SGHAT and CDR2 FQDESV (reference sequence). This CDR3 has 13 amino acids.

For the CDR3, the DNA is TGTGCCAGCTCACCGGGTGGCACAGATACGCAGTATTTT. This encodes CASSPGGTDTQYF. The J gene is TRBJ2-3, the V gene TRBV18; no clear D gene. The CDR3 has 13 residues. The V and J ends lost 3 bases and 1 base respectively, with 5 bases between them. Germline lookup yields CDR1 KGHSH and CDR2 LQKENI.

The rearrangement links TRBV5-5 to TRBJ1-1; D unresolved. Per the germline V gene, CDR1 is SGHKS and CDR2 is YYEKEE (reference sequence). The germline V and J ends were trimmed by 4 bases and 3 bases, with 7 bases remaining between them. CDR3 size: 12 residues. The DNA of the CDR3 is TGTGCCAGCAGCAATCGGGACACTGAAGCTTTCTTT. Protein sequence: CASSNRDTEAFF.

This clone was counted once. The chain links TRBV25-1 to TRBJ1-2, with D uncertain. The CDR3 contains 17 residues. CDR1 and CDR2 (germline): MGHDK, SYGVNS. The V end lost 2 bases, the J end lost 5 bases, and 21 bases lay between the germline ends. CDR3 nucleotide sequence: TGTGCCAGCAGTGAAGGCGGCCAGGCCGCCTTATGGTATGGCTACACCTTC. As protein: CASSEGGQAALWYGYTF.

The J gene is TRBJ2-7, the V gene TRBV5-1; 7 positions agree with TRBD1. The ends lost 0 bases at V and 5 bases at J; junction bases unmatched: 5. The CDR3 sequence is 14 residues long. Looked up from germline, CDR1 is SGHRS and CDR2 is YFSETQ. CDR3: CASSLARGFDEQYF. CDR3 nucleotide sequence: TGCGCCAGCAGCTTGGCCAGGGGGTTCGACGAGCAGTACTTC.

V gene TRBV7-6 combines with J gene TRBJ1-5; D is possibly TRBD1 (5 bases). From germline, CDR1 is SGHVS and CDR2 FNYEAQ. There are 13 residues in the CDR3. Trimming left V 0 bases short and J 9 bases short, with 9 bases between. CDR3 sequence (DNA): TGTGCCAGCAGCTTAGCGCCAGGGCGGCCCCAGCATTTT. Protein sequence: CASSLAPGRPQHF.

The CDR3 region has the DNA TGCGCCAGCAGCCGAAGACGACCGGGACAGGGCAATGAAAAACTGTTTTTT. It translates to CASSRRRPGQGNEKLFF. The gene calls are TRBV4-3 and TRBJ1-4; 9 bases map to TRBD1. The germline V gene encodes CDR1 LGHNA and CDR2 YSLEER. The J segment lost 5 bases and the V segment lost 4 bases, leaving 11 bases of the junction unmatched. This CDR3 spans 17 amino acids.

The gene calls are TRBV5-1 and TRBJ1-2, with 9 bases lining up with TRBD1. The CDR3 is made up of 16 amino acids. Trimming at V came to 3 bases and at J to 6 bases, leaving 12 bases not matched to a gene. Germline-derived CDR1 and CDR2 are SGHRS and YFSETQ. The CDR3, as DNA: TGCGCCAGCAGCTGGTCCACCGGGACAGGGTTTGATGGCTACACCTTC. This encodes CASSWSTGTGFDGYTF. Full variable domain (outside the CDR3, taken from reference TRBV5-1 and TRBJ1-2): KAGVTQTPRYLIKTRGQQVTLSCSPISGHRSVSWYQQTPGQGLQFLFEYFSETQRNKGNFPGRFSGRQFSNSRSEMNVSTLELGDSALYLCASSWSTGTGFDGYTFGSGTRLTVV.

The chain employs TRBV5-1 and TRBJ1-5; D not resolved. Germline V lookup: CDR1 SGHRS, CDR2 YFSETQ. Deletions cut 2 bases from V and 6 bases from J, with 9 bases between. The CDR3 is 13 amino acids. The CDR3 DNA reads as TGCGCCAGCAGCTTAGAAGGGTTTCAGCCCCAGCATTTT. It specifies CASSLEGFQPQHF. Complete variable domain (other parts from reference TRBV5-1 and TRBJ1-5): KAGVTQTPRYLIKTRGQQVTLSCSPISGHRSVSWYQQTPGQGLQFLFEYFSETQRNKGNFPGRFSGRQFSNSRSEMNVSTLELGDSALYLCASSLEGFQPQHFGDGTRLSIL.

The chain has TRBV6-1 and TRBJ1-2, with TRBD1 as a possible D gene (6 bases). Deletions cut 9 bases from V and 7 bases from J, with 18 bases between. Germline V gene sequence: CDR1 MNHNS, CDR2 SASEGT. The CDR3 covers 13 residues. The CDR3 region is CASKQGQMSGYTF. The CDR3 region has the DNA TGTGCCAGTAAACAGGGACAAATGAGTGGCTACACCTTC.

In DNA form, the CDR3 reads TGTGCCACCAGCAGAGACCGGCCAGGGATAAACACCATATATTTT. Translation: CATSRDRPGINTIYF. The V call is TRBV15, the J call TRBJ1-3, with a tentative D call TRBD1 (5 bases). In germline, CDR1 is LNHNV, CDR2 YYDKDF (reference sequence). Trimming took 0 bases from V and 6 from J, leaving 12 bases between them. The CDR3 is 15 amino acids.

J is TRBJ2-5 and V is TRBV4-2, with D maybe TRBD1 (5 bases). V gave up 1 base and J gave up 3 bases, with 12 bases separating them. CDR3 length: 15 residues. Looked up from germline, CDR1 is LGHNA and CDR2 is YNFKEQ. The DNA of the CDR3 is TGTGCCAGCAGCCAAGCGTTGGAGACAGAAGAGACCCAGTACTTC. Encoded protein: CASSQALETEETQYF.

V and J are TRBV5-1 and TRBJ2-2; the D gene could be TRBD1 or TRBD2 (6 bases each). Trimming removed 3 bases from V and 2 bases from J, with 8 bases in between. This CDR3 contains 14 residues. The V gene's germline CDR1 is SGHRS and CDR2 YFSETQ. In nucleotides, the CDR3 is TGCGCCAGCAGCTGGGGGGCAAACACCGGGGAGCTGTTTTTT. Protein: CASSWGANTGELFF.

The chain employs TRBV4-3 and TRBJ1-3; D gene uncertain. The V end was cut by 0 bases, the J end by 4 bases, with 13 bases between. CDR3 size: 16 residues. Germline V gene data show CDR1 as LGHNA and CDR2 as YSLEER. The CDR3 loop reads CASSQDAVRLGNTIYF. The CDR3 coding sequence is TGCGCCAGCAGCCAAGATGCGGTACGACTCGGAAACACCATATATTTT.

The chain combines TRBV11-2 with TRBJ1-2, with D perhaps TRBD1 (5 bases). This CDR3 comprises 16 residues. Looked up from germline, CDR1 is SGHAT and CDR2 is FQNNGV. V was clipped by 3 bases and J by 2 bases, with 16 bases between them. As DNA, the CDR3 is TGTGCCAGCAGCTTTGGGTACCGGACACGAAACTATGGCTACACCTTC. It codes for CASSFGYRTRNYGYTF.

The chain joins TRBV28 to TRBJ1-2, with unresolved D. This CDR3 has 17 residues. Germline V CDR1 and CDR2: MDHEN, SYDVKM. Trimming cost V 6 bases and J 3 bases, with 23 bases left between them. The DNA for the CDR3 is TGTGCCAGCAGCCGGGCTGACAACACGGTCCGGGACTATGGCTACACCTTC. It specifies CASSRADNTVRDYGYTF.

The genes are TRBV4-3 and TRBJ1-2; unclear D gene. The CDR3 has 15 amino acids. In germline, CDR1 is LGHNA, CDR2 YSLEER. Deletions cut 3 bases from V and 2 bases from J, with 13 bases between. CDR3 bases: TGCGCCAGCAGCCACGCCCAACATCGAAACTATGGCTACACCTTC. Translating gives CASSHAQHRNYGYTF.

V gene TRBV4-3 combines with J gene TRBJ1-5; the D gene is possibly TRBD1 (6 bases). Trimming took 1 base from V and 7 from J, leaving 14 bases between them. There are 15 residues in the CDR3. Germline V gene data show CDR1 as LGHNA and CDR2 as YSLEER. The CDR3 DNA reads TGCGCCAGCAGCCAAGGGGCAGGGGTGAGCCAGCCCCAGCATTTT. Translated: CASSQGAGVSQPQHF.

Only one count was recorded for this clone. V gene TRBV7-2 combines with J gene TRBJ1-2; no firm D call. From germline, CDR1 is SGHTA and CDR2 FQGNSA. This CDR3 region has 12 residues. V lost 3 bases to trimming and J lost 6 bases, with 8 bases between them. The DNA for the CDR3 is TGTGCCAGCAGCTTTCTCGGAGATGGCTACACCTTC. It is translated as CASSFLGDGYTF.